This T cell receptor beta chain was sequenced for a study of shared clonotypes between healthy human individuals. Healthy adults negative for HIV, lacking recent acute infections or vaccinations, served as donors. A CD45RA+ naive subset and a CD45RA-negative memory subset were split from CD4+ cells. Each subset's genomic DNA was shared equally among a number of immunoSEQ plates. Clones were read by immunoSEQ multiplex PCR, and TCRdb kept only the in-frame ones, dropping some. Of fewer than 3 million clones listed, roughly 90% are singletons. V lost 2 bases, J lost 1 base, and 12 bases lay in between. This CDR3 is 16 amino acids long. Looked up from germline, CDR1 is SGHVS and CDR2 is FQNEAQ.

This TCR derives from a man aged 18 to 35 in good health. Some clones in this sample may be carry-over from other donors' samples. The sample consisted of naive CD4+ T cells from PBMCs. Subset meaning: CD45RA+ positively selected. The V gene is TRBV7-8, the J gene TRBJ2-1; D is perhaps TRBD2 (5 bases). CDR3 DNA sequence: TGTGCCAGCAGCTTACATAGTGGGAGTTCCTACAATGAGCAGTTCTTC. It yields the protein CASSLHSGSSYNEQFF. The full variable domain, completed using reference TRBV7-8 and TRBJ2-1, is GAGVSQSPRYKVAKRGQDVALRCDPISGHVSLFWYQQALGQGPEFLTYFQNEAQLDKSGLPSDRFFAERPEGSVSTLKIQRTQQEDSAVYLCASSLHSGSSYNEQFFGPGTRLTVL.